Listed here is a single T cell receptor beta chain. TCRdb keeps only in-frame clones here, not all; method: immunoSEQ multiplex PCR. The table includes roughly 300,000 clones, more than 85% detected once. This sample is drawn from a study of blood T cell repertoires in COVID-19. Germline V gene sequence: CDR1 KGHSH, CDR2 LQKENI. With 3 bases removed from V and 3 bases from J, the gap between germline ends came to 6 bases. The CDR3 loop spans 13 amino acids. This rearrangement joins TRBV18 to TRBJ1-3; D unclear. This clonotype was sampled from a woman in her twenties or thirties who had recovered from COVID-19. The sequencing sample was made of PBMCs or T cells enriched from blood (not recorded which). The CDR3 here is CASSPLDGNTIYF. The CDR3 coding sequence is TGTGCCAGCTCACCGCTAGATGGAAACACCATATATTTT. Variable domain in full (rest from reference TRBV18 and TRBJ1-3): NAGVMQNPRHLVRRRGQEARLRCSPMKGHSHVYWYRQLPEEGLKFMVYLQKENIIDESGMPKERFSAEFPKEGPSILRIQQVVRGDSAAYFCASSPLDGNTIYFGEGSWLTVV.